These T cell receptor beta chains were read from a single sample in a study of PD-L1 blockade in urothelial cancer. Assay used: immunoSEQ multiplex PCR; TCRdb lists only in-frame clones, some missing. This sample has about 76,000 clones; roughly 80% occur once, and the top ten carry roughly 4.5%. The sequencing used PBMCs, collected around atezolizumab (anti-PD-L1) treatment. The source is an older man with urothelial cancer. The CDR3 runs from the conserved cysteine through the conserved F or W. The D gene is left open where the match is weak. Not all rows give a size; the values are once, few, many and, for expanded clones, a class.

V,size,J,D,CDR3,DNA
TRBV4-2,.,TRBJ2-1,TRBD2,CASSHVAGGSEQFF,TGTGCCAGCAGCCACGTGGCGGGAGGCAGTGAGCAGTTCTTC
TRBV18,.,TRBJ2-6,.,CASSPYTASGANVLTF,TGTGCCAGCTCACCGTACACAGCTTCTGGGGCCAACGTCCTGACTTTC
TRBV5-1,.,TRBJ2-1,.,CASSSPSGFNEQFF,TGCGCCAGCAGCTCGCCGAGCGGGTTCAATGAGCAGTTCTTC
TRBV27,.,TRBJ1-2,.,CASSLSSPPGGNYGYTF,TGTGCCAGCAGTTTATCCTCCCCACCGGGGGGGAACTATGGCTACACCTTC
TRBV2,.,TRBJ1-1,TRBD1,CAADLRGINTEAFF,TGTGCCGCAGATCTCAGGGGGATCAACACTGAAGCTTTCTTT
TRBV18,.,TRBJ1-1,.,CASSPGLRGTEAFF,TGTGCCAGCTCACCGGGTTTGCGGGGCACTGAAGCTTTCTTT
TRBV27,.,TRBJ2-5,TRBD2,CASSSTSGRGWGTQYF,TGTGCCAGCAGTTCAACTAGCGGGAGGGGGTGGGGGACCCAGTACTTC
TRBV28,.,TRBJ2-2,.,CASSLSTGELFF,TGTGCCAGCAGTTTGAGCACCGGGGAGCTGTTTTTT
TRBV7-3,.,TRBJ1-2,TRBD1,CASSSDRAIGYTF,TGTGCCAGCAGCTCCGACAGGGCGATTGGCTACACCTTC
TRBV6-5,.,TRBJ2-7,.,CASSSPGDEQYF,TGTGCCAGCAGTAGCCCGGGGGACGAGCAGTACTTC
TRBV7-2,.,TRBJ2-3,.,CASSLGLERDTQYF,TGTGCCAGCAGCTTAGGGCTAGAGAGGGATACGCAGTATTTT
TRBV28,.,TRBJ2-7,TRBD1,CASSPGTGGGEQYF,TGTGCCAGCAGTCCCGGGACAGGGGGTGGCGAGCAGTACTTC
TRBV28,.,TRBJ2-2,.,CASSLQGGGELFF,TGTGCCAGCAGTCTACAGGGCGGCGGGGAGCTGTTTTTT
TRBV5-1,once,TRBJ2-2,.,CASSLGAGAHTGELFF,TGCGCCAGCAGCTTGGGGGCGGGGGCCCACACCGGGGAGCTGTTTTTT
TRBV6-5,.,TRBJ1-6,.,CASSYSTGSGGSPLHF,TGTGCCAGCAGTTACTCAACAGGATCAGGCGGTTCACCCCTCCACTTT
TRBV10-3,.,TRBJ1-1,.,CASGGDTEAFF,TGTGCTTCCGGGGGTGACACTGAAGCTTTCTTT
TRBV2,medium-sized,TRBJ1-2,TRBD1,CASSPGQDDGYTF,TGTGCCAGCAGCCCGGGACAGGACGATGGCTACACCTTC
TRBV10-1,.,TRBJ2-3,.,CASSEGGRNTQYF,TGCGCCAGCAGTGAAGGGGGTCGAAATACGCAGTATTTT
TRBV10-3,.,TRBJ2-2,TRBD2,CAIRSRTSGNNTGELFF,TGTGCCATCAGAAGTCGGACTAGCGGTAATAACACCGGGGAGCTGTTTTTT
TRBV5-6,.,TRBJ2-3,TRBD2,CASSPLGSGSTDTQYF,TGTGCCAGCAGCCCATTGGGTAGCGGGAGCACAGATACGCAGTATTTT
TRBV28,.,TRBJ1-5,.,CASVTPNQPQHF,TGTGCCAGCGTCACACCTAATCAGCCCCAGCATTTT
TRBV4-2,.,TRBJ2-4,TRBD2,CASSQDPLAGGLAKNIQYF,TGTGCCAGCAGCCAAGATCCCCTAGCGGGGGGACTAGCCAAAAACATTCAGTACTTC
TRBV10-3,.,TRBJ2-3,TRBD1,CAIKPGQGADTQYF,TGTGCCATCAAGCCGGGACAGGGGGCAGATACGCAGTATTTT
TRBV14,.,TRBJ1-5,TRBD1,CASSRDGTGVGNNQPQHF,TGTGCCAGCAGCCGAGACGGGACAGGGGTTGGGAACAATCAGCCCCAGCATTTT
TRBV5-1,.,TRBJ2-3,TRBD2,CASSATGTSGRTSTDTQYF,TGCGCCAGCAGCGCGACCGGGACTAGCGGGAGGACTAGCACAGATACGCAGTATTTT
TRBV11-3,.,TRBJ2-3,TRBD2,CASSLGLAGVTDTQYF,TGTGCCAGCAGCTTAGGGCTAGCGGGAGTAACAGATACGCAGTATTTT
TRBV6-1,.,TRBJ2-5,TRBD1,CASSEGRGQETQYF,TGTGCCAGCAGTGAAGGCAGGGGGCAAGAGACCCAGTACTTC
TRBV4-1,.,TRBJ1-2,.,CASSQDWLNGYTF,TGCGCCAGCAGCCAAGATTGGCTCAATGGCTACACCTTC
TRBV7-9,.,TRBJ2-2,TRBD2,CASSSEAGGNTGELFF,TGTGCCAGCAGTTCGGAGGCGGGGGGGAACACCGGGGAGCTGTTTTTT
TRBV28,few,TRBJ2-3,TRBD1,CASSAWTGADTQYF,TGTGCCAGCAGTGCGTGGACAGGGGCAGATACGCAGTATTTT
TRBV2,.,TRBJ2-4,TRBD2,CATTRGGRVENIQYF,TGTGCCACCACAAGAGGCGGGAGGGTAGAAAACATTCAGTACTTC
TRBV16,.,TRBJ1-1,TRBD1,CASSQPPRQGDTEAFF,TGTGCCAGCAGCCAACCTCCCAGACAGGGCGACACTGAAGCTTTCTTT
TRBV19,few,TRBJ1-5,.,CASSPIRRLGSNQPQHF,TGTGCCAGTAGTCCGATTCGGAGGCTAGGTAGCAATCAGCCCCAGCATTTT
TRBV28,.,TRBJ2-2,TRBD2,CASSPSGRDNTGELFF,TGTGCCAGCAGCCCTAGCGGGAGGGACAACACCGGGGAGCTGTTTTTT
TRBV6-1,.,TRBJ2-3,.,CASSEVGGALTDTQYF,TGTGCCAGCAGTGAAGTTGGGGGGGCCCTCACAGATACGCAGTATTTT
TRBV7-2,.,TRBJ2-7,.,CASSAYLREQYF,TGTGCCAGCAGCGCCTACCTTCGCGAGCAGTACTTC
TRBV2,.,TRBJ2-3,TRBD2,CASSEMVGGPDTQYF,TGTGCCAGCAGTGAAATGGTGGGAGGGCCAGATACGCAGTATTTT
TRBV29-1,.,TRBJ1-4,.,CSVGGLGEKLFF,TGCAGCGTTGGGGGGCTAGGTGAAAAACTGTTTTTT
TRBV28,.,TRBJ2-3,TRBD1,CASSLIGQGFSDTQYF,TGTGCCAGCAGTTTAATTGGACAGGGGTTCAGTGATACGCAGTATTTT
TRBV5-6,.,TRBJ1-1,.,CASSPQKGAKNTEAFF,TGTGCCAGCAGCCCTCAGAAAGGGGCGAAGAACACTGAAGCTTTCTTT
TRBV7-2,.,TRBJ1-1,.,CASSPNTGYTEAFF,TGTGCCAGCAGCCCTAATACAGGGTACACTGAAGCTTTCTTT
TRBV6-1,.,TRBJ1-5,.,CASSERAGPQHF,TGTGCCAGCAGTGAACGGGCGGGGCCCCAGCATTTT
TRBV11-2,.,TRBJ2-1,TRBD2,CASSSRLANNEQFF,TGTGCCAGCAGCTCCCGACTAGCGAACAATGAGCAGTTCTTC
TRBV7-8,.,TRBJ1-2,TRBD1,CASSLGTGGAFRSDYGYTF,TGTGCCAGCAGCTTAGGTACAGGGGGCGCGTTTCGGTCTGACTATGGCTACACCTTC
TRBV18,.,TRBJ2-5,.,CASSLGAPGSSAETQYF,TGTGCCAGCTCCCTAGGGGCACCCGGGTCCTCGGCAGAGACCCAGTACTTC
TRBV10-3,.,TRBJ1-4,.,CAIRQGGGNEKLFF,TGTGCCATACGGCAAGGGGGTGGTAATGAAAAACTGTTTTTT
TRBV5-8,few,TRBJ2-7,TRBD1,CASSRGGRYEQYF,TGTGCCAGCAGCCGAGGGGGCCGCTACGAGCAGTACTTC